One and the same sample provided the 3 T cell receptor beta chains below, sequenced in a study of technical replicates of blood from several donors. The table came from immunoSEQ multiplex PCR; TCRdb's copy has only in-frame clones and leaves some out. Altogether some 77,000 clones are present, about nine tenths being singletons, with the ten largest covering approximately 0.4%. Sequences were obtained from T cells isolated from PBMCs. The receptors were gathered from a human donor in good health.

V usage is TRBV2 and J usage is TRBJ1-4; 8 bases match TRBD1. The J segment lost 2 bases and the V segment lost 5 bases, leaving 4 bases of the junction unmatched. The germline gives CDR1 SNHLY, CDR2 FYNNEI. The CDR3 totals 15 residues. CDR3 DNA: TGTGCCAGCAGTACCAGACAGGGGACTAATGAAAAACTGTTTTTT. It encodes CASSTRQGTNEKLFF.

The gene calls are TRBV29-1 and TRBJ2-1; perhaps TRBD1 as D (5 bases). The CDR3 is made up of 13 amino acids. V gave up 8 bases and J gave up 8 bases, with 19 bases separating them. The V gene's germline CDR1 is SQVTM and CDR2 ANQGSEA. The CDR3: CSFGAGQLDEQFF. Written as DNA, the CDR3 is TGCAGCTTTGGGGCCGGACAATTGGATGAGCAGTTCTTC.

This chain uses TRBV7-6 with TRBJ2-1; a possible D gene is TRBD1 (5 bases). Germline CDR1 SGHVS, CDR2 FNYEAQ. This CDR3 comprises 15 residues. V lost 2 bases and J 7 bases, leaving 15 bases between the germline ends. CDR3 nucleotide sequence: TGTGCCAGCAGCTTATGGCAGGGTACGAGGAATGAGCAGTTCTTC. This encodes CASSLWQGTRNEQFF.